The 3 T cell receptor beta chains below were found in one sample sequenced in a study of graft-versus-host responses after intestinal transplantation. The table came from immunoSEQ multiplex PCR; TCRdb's copy has only in-frame clones and leaves some out. The table has approximately 89,000 clones, around 93% seen once; the top ten hold less than 1.5%. No antigen has been identified for these receptors. Sample: unstimulated CD8+ T cells sorted from spleen or lymph node cells, taken before transplant. The receptors originated from a human donor who was the organ donor for an intestinal transplant.

The V and J genes are TRBV5-4 and TRBJ2-3; a weak D match, TRBD1 (6 bases). Germline assignment: CDR1 SGHNT and CDR2 YYREEE (reference sequence). The CDR3 covers 13 residues. V was trimmed by 5 bases and J by 2 bases, leaving 9 bases between them. This chain's CDR3 is CASSRDTTDTQYF. CDR3 bases: TGTGCCAGCAGTCGGGACACCACAGATACGCAGTATTTT.

V usage is TRBV10-3 and J usage is TRBJ1-2, with no clear D. The germline V and J ends were trimmed by 6 bases and 4 bases, with 15 bases remaining between them. CDR1 ENHRY and CDR2 SYGVKD come from the germline V gene. The CDR3 runs 14 residues. Written as DNA, the CDR3 is TGTGCCATCAGCCCCCCCGATAGCGGCTATGGCTACACCTTC. Encoded protein: CAISPPDSGYGYTF.

The chain recombines TRBV28 with TRBJ1-2, with D perhaps TRBD1 (5 bases). Germline lookup yields CDR1 MDHEN and CDR2 SYDVKM. The CDR3 runs 16 residues. V was trimmed by 4 bases and J by 0 bases, leaving 15 bases between them. The CDR3 here is CASSYPPQTANYGYTF. The DNA of the CDR3 is TGTGCCAGCAGTTATCCCCCCCAGACAGCTAACTATGGCTACACCTTC.